This TCR beta chain was recorded in a study of metastatic and nonmetastatic thyroid tumors. Overall study context: Where malignant and benign thyroid patients were concerned, repertoires were compared across blood and tumor or nodule tissue. Study conclusions and caveats: According to reports, the diversity of TCR beta was significantly higher in malignant thyroid tumors than in benign nodules, and this held in both blood and tumor samples.

To note about this clone: The antigen is unknown.

Per the original data handling: CDR3 was compared across clinicopathological groups, and the resulting differences were used to build a distant-metastasis classifier for papillary thyroid cancer. TCRdb reassembled clones from the PCR reads with MiXCR. TCRdb's processing, not the study's, gives the V and J calls here. The repertoire holds just over 30,000 clones, under 25% seen once, with around 21% in the top ten. All patients were treatment-naive before thyroid surgery. Germline V gene sequence: CDR1 SGDLS, CDR2 YYNGEE. Trimming left V 8 bases short and J 2 bases short, with 10 bases between. This CDR3 comprises 12 residues.

Material for sequencing was blood. This TCR was sampled from a female donor with papillary thyroid cancer or a benign thyroid nodule (not recorded which). Some clones in this sample may be carry-over from other donors' samples. The chain links TRBV9 to TRBJ1-1; D is possibly TRBD1 (5 bases). For the CDR3, the DNA is TGTGCCAGTCAGGGTCCTAACACTGAAGCTTTCTTT. Protein sequence: CASQGPNTEAFF.